This T cell receptor (beta chain) was sequenced in a study of TIL therapy for anti-PD-1-resistant metastatic lung cancer. Study overall: Most patients had lung adenocarcinoma; a few tumors were EGFR-mutant, two ALK-rearranged; half smoked currently or formerly. Tumors carried a median about 1.6 non-synonymous mutations per megabase.

This clone occurred a few times. Sequencing used immunoSEQ v3. Sequencing used immunoSEQ multiplex PCR; TCRdb keeps in-frame clones, though not all of them. The data hold some 16,000 clones, with under 80% observed a single time. Time point: pre-treatment sample, taken before nivolumab and TIL therapy. This CDR3 has 15 amino acids. CDR1 and CDR2 from the germline V gene are LNHDA and SQIVND (reference sequence). After removal of 4 bases from V and 2 bases from J, the junction contained 6 bases not matched to a gene. The clonotype originates from a person aged 25 to 85 with non-small cell lung cancer. This chain connects TRBV19 to TRBJ2-7, with TRBD1 identical over 9 bases. Source: blood, taken at baseline. CDR3 sequence (DNA): TGTGCCAGTAGTAGATCCGGGACAGGGCCCTACGAGCAGTACTTC. Translating it yields CASSRSGTGPYEQYF. Full variable domain (rest looked up from reference TRBV19 and TRBJ2-7): DGGITQSPKYLFRKEGQNVTLSCEQNLNHDAMYWYRQDPGQGLRLIYYSQIVNDFQKGDIAEGYSVSREKKESFPLTVTSAQKNPTAFYLCASSRSGTGPYEQYFGPGTRLTVT.